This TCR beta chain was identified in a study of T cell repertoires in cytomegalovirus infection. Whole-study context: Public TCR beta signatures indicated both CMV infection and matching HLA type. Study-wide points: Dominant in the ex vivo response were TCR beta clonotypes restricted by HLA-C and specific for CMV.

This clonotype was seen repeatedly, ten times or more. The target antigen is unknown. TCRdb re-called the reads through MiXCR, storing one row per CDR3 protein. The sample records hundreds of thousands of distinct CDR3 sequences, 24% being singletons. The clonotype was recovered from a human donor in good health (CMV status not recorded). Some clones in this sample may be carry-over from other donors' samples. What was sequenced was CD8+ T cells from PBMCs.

CDR3 sequence (DNA): TGTGCCAGCAGTTTAGCGGGGGCCGATGAGCAGTTCTTC. Protein sequence: CASSLAGADEQFF. The chain is built from TRBV28 and TRBJ2-1, with D perhaps matching TRBD2 (7 bases). This CDR3 region has 13 residues. Deletions cut 2 bases from V and 8 bases from J, with 10 bases between. The germline V gene encodes CDR1 MDHEN and CDR2 SYDVKM.